This T cell receptor (beta chain) emerged from a study of a mutant IDH1 vaccine in newly diagnosed glioma (dated by TCRdb to the early 2020s). Broadly, across the study: In the chemotherapy-containing groups, vaccination started alongside temozolomide cycles, whereas in patients who had radiotherapy alone it started 4-6 weeks after radiotherapy. Of the approximately 35 treated patients, about 60% were male and around 40% were female, and the mean age was 40.4 years. The week-35 safety follow-up was designated visit V12, and the week-47 end of study was designated visit V13. Six visits were used for peripheral blood collection: V03 (baseline), V05, V07, V10, V12 and V13. Prior to enrollment, patients had been given standard therapy consisting of radiotherapy alone, temozolomide alone, or radiochemotherapy with temozolomide, with the combination given to most patients. For exploratory analyses, around 26 treated patients had longitudinal TCRB deep sequencing done wherever samples were available. The study at large found these results: Vaccine-induced immune responses across multiple MHC alleles were detected in over 85% of patients. PBMC samples for TCRB deep sequencing were selected based on availability. According to the authors, sample limitations meant that analyses of patient blood samples could not be reproduced. No apparent relationship was observed between pseudoprogression and alterations in the top peripheral T cell clonotypes detected by TCRB sequencing.

V loses 6 bases of germline sequence and J loses 2 bases, and the interval between the two ends is 25 bases. From the germline V gene (reference sequence), CDR1 is MNHEY and CDR2 is SMNVEV. Including cysteine and phenylalanine, the CDR3 has 18 amino acids. The kept DNA is CDR3 alone, 54 bases in frame from the first base. Libraries were made using the immunoSEQ multiplex PCR assay. The hsTCRB Kit was used according to the manufacturer's protocol to amplify rearranged TCR beta chain sequences. An Illumina MiSeq was used to sequence the TCRB libraries. In the authors' own workflow: Demultiplexing, trimming and gene mapping were performed with the kit vendor's proprietary platform. This immuneACCESS table, as held by TCRdb, lists in-frame sequences with V and J called but not all clones. Of the missing ones, under half trace to an unresolved V gene in checked studies; the others have no known cause. From that table come the V and J calls and clone size; the DNA was used to work out D and trimming. The sample profile shows some 60,000 clones; roughly four fifths of them were found once. The ten top clones hold 3.8% of the sample.

According to the study, the label for this sample's time point signals: week 47, end of study. Every vaccine dose consisted of 300 ug of a 20-mer mutant IDH1 peptide in Montanide, administered subcutaneously together with topical imiquimod. Patients were given eight vaccinations, in weeks 1, 3, 5, 7, 11, 15, 19 and 23, which matched visits V03 through V10. Donors had newly diagnosed WHO grade 3 or 4 IDH1-mutant astrocytomas with loss of nuclear ATRX. The samples were drawn from NOA16, a multicentre, single-arm, open-label phase I trial in Germany that tested a mutant IDH1 peptide vaccine in humans for the first time. Genomic DNA for TCRB sequencing was isolated from EDTA blood with the DNeasy Blood and Tissue Kit. Of note for this clone: Its binding antigen is unknown. The record has no base qualities; no much larger clone is one base away.

The input for sequencing was PBMCs, taken from a glioma patient whose treatment included an IDH1 peptide vaccine. The chain is encoded by TRBV27 joined to TRBJ1-1, and perhaps TRBD1 as D gene, on 6 matching bases. This receptor was obtained from a man aged 25-40 years with glioma. DNA sequence: TGTGCCAGCAGCTCATCTAGGCGCAGGACAGTTCATAACACTGAAGCTTTCTTT. This translates into CASSSSRRRTVHNTEAFF.